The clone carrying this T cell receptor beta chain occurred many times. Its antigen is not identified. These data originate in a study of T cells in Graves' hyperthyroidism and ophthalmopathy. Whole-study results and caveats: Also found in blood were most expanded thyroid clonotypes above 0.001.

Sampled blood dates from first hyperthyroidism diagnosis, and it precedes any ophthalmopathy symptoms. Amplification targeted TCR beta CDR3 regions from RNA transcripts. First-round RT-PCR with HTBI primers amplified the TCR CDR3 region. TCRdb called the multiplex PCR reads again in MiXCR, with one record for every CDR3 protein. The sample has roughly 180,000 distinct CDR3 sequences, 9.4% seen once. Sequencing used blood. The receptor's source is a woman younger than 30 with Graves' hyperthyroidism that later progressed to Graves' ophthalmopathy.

Here the CDR3 reads CASSEAGGLPKEQYF. CDR3 in DNA: TGTGCCAGCAGCGAAGCGGGGGGCCTCCCTAAGGAGCAGTACTTC. The chain has TRBV28 and TRBJ2-7; 9 bases align to TRBD2. This CDR3 is 15 amino acids long. Trimming removed 6 bases from V and 7 bases from J; junction bases left unmatched: 13. The germline V gene encodes CDR1 MDHEN and CDR2 SYDVKM.